These 19 T cell receptor beta chains came from one sample sequenced in a study of blood T cell repertoires in COVID-19. The repertoire was sequenced with immunoSEQ multiplex PCR; TCRdb's copy has only in-frame clones and lacks some. Of roughly 280,000 clones in the sample, approximately 90% were seen once. Sequencing was carried out using PBMCs or T cells enriched from blood (not recorded which). These receptors were obtained from a man between 40 and 49 years old who had been exposed to COVID-19.

The chain carries TRBV5-6 and TRBJ2-1; maybe TRBD1 (5 bases). Germline CDR1 SGHDT, CDR2 YYEEEE. The CDR3 contains 16 residues. V shed 4 bases and J shed 0 bases, with 14 bases lying between them. As DNA, the CDR3 is TGTGCCAGCAGCCTGTGGGGCGACAGCTCCTACAATGAGCAGTTCTTC. Its translation: CASSLWGDSSYNEQFF.

The genes are TRBV4-1 and TRBJ1-1, with 7 bases aligning to TRBD1. The CDR3 is made up of 14 amino acids. The trim removed 1 base at V and 7 bases at J, leaving 6 bases unmatched. CDR1 MGHRA and CDR2 YSYEKL come from the germline V gene. The CDR3 coding sequence is TGCGCCAGCAGCCAAGTGGAGCAGGGGGTTGAAGCTTTCTTT. Translating it yields CASSQVEQGVEAFF.

The sample holds one count of this clone. The chain joins TRBV11-2 to TRBJ1-2; 7 positions agree with TRBD1. Germline CDR1 reads SGHAT; CDR2 reads FQNNGV. V lost 3 bases, J lost 1 base, and 8 bases stayed unmatched. This CDR3 region has 16 residues. The CDR3 sequence: CASSLIRGRGNYGYTF. The CDR3 bases are TGTGCCAGCAGCTTGATTAGGGGGCGGGGTAACTATGGCTACACCTTC.

The chain uses TRBV5-8 and TRBJ1-4, with D possibly being TRBD1 (5 bases). This CDR3 is 16 amino acids long. The V gene lost 2 bases and the J gene lost 1 base, with 12 bases spanning the gap. Germline CDR1 SGHTS, CDR2 YDEGEE. CDR3: CASSFGGGLTNEKLFF. The DNA of the CDR3 is TGTGCCAGCAGCTTTGGGGGAGGATTAACTAATGAAAAACTGTTTTTT. The full variable domain, completed using reference TRBV5-8 and TRBJ1-4, is EAGVTQSPTHLIKTRGQQATLRCSPISGHTSVYWYQQALGLGLQFLLWYDEGEERNRGNFPPRFSGRQFPNYSSELNVNALELEDSALYLCASSFGGGLTNEKLFFGSGTQLSVL.

The chain uses TRBV7-9 and TRBJ2-1, with 7 bases lining up with TRBD2. The J segment lost 4 bases and the V segment lost 3 bases, leaving 3 bases of the junction unmatched. CDR3 length equals 14 residues. Per germline, CDR1 SEHNR and CDR2 FQNEAQ (reference sequence). CDR3 DNA: TGTGCCAGCAGCTTGGGGGGGTCGTACAATGAGCAGTTCTTC. It codes for CASSLGGSYNEQFF. The entire variable domain, with the rest obtained from reference TRBV7-9 and TRBJ2-1, is as follows: DTGVSQNPRHKITKRGQNVTFRCDPISEHNRLYWYRQTLGQGPEFLTYFQNEAQLEKSRLLSDRFSAERPKGSFSTLEIQRTEQGDSAMYLCASSLGGSYNEQFFGPGTRLTVL.

The chain joins TRBV5-1 to TRBJ2-2; 7 nucleotides agree with TRBD1. Germline CDR1 SGHRS, CDR2 YFSETQ. The CDR3 is made up of 17 amino acids. V dropped 4 bases and J dropped 4; count of bases not matched to a gene: 13. CDR3 amino acids: CASSTDREFTFTGELFF. In nucleotides, the CDR3 is TGCGCCAGCAGCACCGACAGGGAATTTACCTTCACCGGGGAGCTGTTTTTT.

The genes are TRBV6-6 and TRBJ2-1; 7 nucleotides agree with TRBD1. The V gene end was trimmed by 2 bases and the J gene end by 13 bases; junction bases not matched to a gene: 11. The CDR3 loop spans 14 amino acids. Germline CDR1 is MNHNY and CDR2 is SVGAGI (reference sequence). CDR3 DNA: TGTGCCAGCAGTTACGCGGACAGGATGCGCCTCCAGTTCTTC. Its protein is CASSYADRMRLQFF.

The chain couples TRBV30 to TRBJ1-1, with TRBD1 matching over 7 bases. Germline lookup yields CDR1 GTSNPN and CDR2 SVGIG (reference sequence). V was clipped by 1 base and J by 8 bases; unmatched bases: 13. There are 15 residues in the CDR3. Here the CDR3 reads CAWSDPGQPWAEAFF. DNA of the CDR3: TGTGCCTGGAGTGACCCGGGACAGCCGTGGGCAGAAGCTTTCTTT.

V is TRBV28 and J is TRBJ2-7; maybe TRBD2 (7 bases). Germline V gene sequence: CDR1 MDHEN, CDR2 SYDVKM. The CDR3 contains 13 residues. The ends were cut back, 6 bases at V and 4 bases at J, with 13 bases in the middle. The CDR3 is CASRGGARYEQYF. In DNA, the CDR3 is TGTGCCAGCAGAGGGGGGGCGCGGTACGAGCAGTACTTC.

V usage is TRBV14 and J usage is TRBJ1-1; D remains ambiguous. The CDR3 totals 13 residues. CDR1 is SGHDN and CDR2 is FVKESK in the germline V gene. Trimming shortened V by 1 base and J by 0 bases, and 3 bases separated the two germline ends. The chain's CDR3 is CASSQALNTEAFF. As DNA, the CDR3 is TGTGCCAGCAGCCAAGCTTTGAACACTGAAGCTTTCTTT. The whole variable domain, remainder taken from reference TRBV14 and TRBJ1-1, is EAGVTQFPSHSVIEKGQTVTLRCDPISGHDNLYWYRRVMGKEIKFLLHFVKESKQDESGMPNNRFLAERTGGTYSTLKVQPAELEDSGVYFCASSQALNTEAFFGQGTRLTVV.

The V gene is TRBV19, the J gene TRBJ2-3, with D tentatively TRBD1 (6 bases). In germline, CDR1 is LNHDA, CDR2 SQIVND (reference sequence). The CDR3 extends over 14 amino acids. V shed 6 bases and J shed 4 bases, with 14 bases lying between them. DNA of the CDR3: TGTGCCAGTAGGATCACAGGGTTGGCAGATACGCAGTATTTT. Translating it yields CASRITGLADTQYF.

This chain joins TRBV29-1 and TRBJ1-1; D not certain. The V end lost 4 bases, the J end lost 7 bases, and 10 bases lay between the germline ends. CDR3 length equals 11 residues. Germline CDR1 and CDR2: SQVTM and ANQGSEA. The CDR3 sequence: CSVGLSSEAFF. As DNA, the CDR3 is TGCAGCGTTGGGTTGTCTAGTGAAGCTTTCTTT.

The chain combines TRBV3-1 (or the pseudogene TRBV3-2) with TRBJ2-3; D gene unclear. V lost 1 base, J lost 0 bases, and 5 bases lay in between. Per germline, CDR1 LGHDT and CDR2 YNNKEL (reference sequence). The CDR3 is made up of 14 amino acids. This chain's CDR3 is CASSQVTSTDTQYF. The DNA of the CDR3 is TGTGCCAGCAGCCAAGTCACTAGCACAGATACGCAGTATTTT.

The chain recombines TRBV30 with TRBJ2-7, with D unresolved. CDR1 is GTSNPN and CDR2 is SVGIG in the germline V gene (reference sequence). The CDR3 is 11 residues long. Trimming pared 2 bases from V and 4 bases from J, leaving 6 bases between. CDR3: CAWSRLYEQYF. CDR3 sequence (DNA): TGTGCCTGGAGTCGTCTTTACGAGCAGTACTTC.

The chain carries TRBV29-1 and TRBJ2-7; tentatively, D is TRBD2 (6 bases). Germline V gene lookup returns CDR1 SQVTM and CDR2 ANQGSEA. CDR3 length equals 13 residues. V lost 4 bases and J 0 bases, leaving 10 bases between the germline ends. Here the CDR3 DNA reads TGCAGCGTTGTCGGGAGAAGCTCCTACGAGCAGTACTTC. Its translation: CSVVGRSSYEQYF.

The chain is built from TRBV7-9 and TRBJ1-1; D remains unclear. In germline, CDR1 is SEHNR, CDR2 FQNEAQ (reference sequence). Between the trimmed V and J ends, which lost 5 bases and 0 bases, there was a span of 10 bases. The CDR3 totals 14 residues. The CDR3 coding sequence is TGTGCCAGCAGCACGTCAGGAATGAACACTGAAGCTTTCTTT. Protein sequence: CASSTSGMNTEAFF.

This clone has only a few counts. This chain uses TRBV9 with TRBJ2-2; 10 positions agree with TRBD2. CDR1 is SGDLS, CDR2 YYNGEE, per germline. The CDR3 consists of 16 residues. Germline trimming cut 3 bases from V and 4 bases from J; bases unmatched to any gene: 6. The CDR3 region is CASSAPGLAFTGELFF. The CDR3 nucleotides are TGTGCCAGCAGCGCCCCGGGACTAGCGTTCACCGGGGAGCTGTTTTTT.

This chain links TRBV23-1 with TRBJ2-7; D is perhaps TRBD2 (6 bases). TRBV23-1 is designated an ORF whose function remains uncertain. The CDR3 is 10 residues long. The V end was cut by 6 bases, the J end by 6 bases, with 6 bases between. The CDR3 loop is CASRGGEQYF. The CDR3 nucleotides read TGCGCCAGCAGGGGGGGCGAGCAGTACTTC.

This clone was detected a few times. The J gene is TRBJ2-7, the V gene TRBV7-9; maybe TRBD1 (7 bases). Germline V CDR1 and CDR2: SEHNR, FQNEAQ (reference sequence). The CDR3 length is 17 residues. Trimming removed 5 bases from V and 3 bases from J, with 23 bases in between. CDR3 residues: CASSPPGGNRGYYEQYF. In DNA, the CDR3 is TGTGCCAGCAGCCCACCCGGGGGTAACAGGGGTTACTACGAGCAGTACTTC. The full variable domain, rest sourced from reference TRBV7-9 and TRBJ2-7, is DTGVSQNPRHKITKRGQNVTFRCDPISEHNRLYWYRQTLGQGPEFLTYFQNEAQLEKSRLLSDRFSAERPKGSFSTLEIQRTEQGDSAMYLCASSPPGGNRGYYEQYFGPGTRLTVT.